This TCR beta chain came from a study of T cells in Graves' hyperthyroidism and ophthalmopathy. Study as a whole: Peripheral blood specimens were obtained at initial diagnosis, prior to any treatment. General study findings and limits: Most thyroid clonotypes that were expanded above 0.001 also turned up in blood.

Trimming took 4 bases from V and 2 from J, leaving 11 bases between them. The CDR3 runs 14 residues. The germline V gene has CDR1 LGHDT and CDR2 YNNKEL (reference sequence). An absence of ophthalmopathy progression within 18 months meant stable Graves' hyperthyroidism. Diagnoses were established using clinical symptoms, serum thyroxine and TRAb, thyroid ultrasound and orbital computed tomography. This clonotype was counted ten times or more. Its antigen is unidentified. Amplified regions were TCR beta CDR3 sequences from RNA transcripts. Researchers ran a first-round RT-PCR on the TCR CDR3 using the HTBI primer set. In TCRdb, the multiplex PCR reads were re-called with MiXCR into one record per CDR3 protein. Here the sample spans under 400,000 distinct CDR3 sequences, about 20% being singletons.

The sample taken for sequencing was blood. The chain joins TRBV3-1 to TRBJ1-2; D is possibly TRBD1 (6 bases). The origin of this receptor is a woman between 45 and 65 years old with Graves' hyperthyroidism. This chain's CDR3 is CASSRIGQNYGYTF. CDR3 in DNA: TGTGCCAGCAGCCGAATCGGACAGAACTATGGCTACACCTTC.